These T cell receptor beta chains were read from a single sample in a study of cytomegalovirus exposure and HLA in healthy donors. Using immunoSEQ multiplex PCR, the repertoire was profiled, and TCRdb retains in-frame clones only, with some absent. Altogether 55,000 to 80,000 clones are present, around 78% being singletons, with the ten largest covering 9.7%. Sequencing used PBMCs. The receptors were gathered from a man aged 35 to 55 in good health and CMV-seronegative. The CDR3 runs from the conserved cysteine through the conserved F or W. Each record gives: D gene, J gene, V gene, clone size, CDR3 DNA, CDR3 protein. The D gene is left open where the match is weak. Clone size appears in some rows only: once, few, many, or a class for an expanded clone.

>TRBD1|TRBJ2-1|TRBV6-5|NA
TGTGCCAGCAGTTCTTGGACAGGGGAGAGGGAGCAGTTCTTC
CASSSWTGEREQFF
>NA|TRBJ2-1|TRBV5-1|NA
TGCGCCAGCAGCTTGGCTGCGGGAAATGAGCAGTTCTTC
CASSLAAGNEQFF
>NA|TRBJ2-7|TRBV7-9|NA
TGTTCCAGCAGCTTTCGGGGGAGGTACGAGCAGTACTTC
CSSSFRGRYEQYF
>TRBD1|TRBJ1-1|TRBV6-1|many
TGTGCCAGCAGCGACGGCAGGGGGACTGAAGCTTTCTTT
CASSDGRGTEAFF
>TRBD1|TRBJ2-7|TRBV13|NA
TGTGCCAGCAGCTCGGTCCCGGGACAGGGGCAGAGCTCCTACGAGCAGTACTTC
CASSSVPGQGQSSYEQYF
>TRBD1|TRBJ1-2|TRBV7-8|NA
TGTGCCAGCAGCTTAGGGAGGACAGGGGGCGTCGATGGCTACACCTTC
CASSLGRTGGVDGYTF
>TRBD1|TRBJ2-2|TRBV5-1|NA
TGCGCCAGCAGCTTGTTGGGACAGTTCACCGGGGAGCTGTTTTTT
CASSLLGQFTGELFF
>NA|TRBJ2-7|TRBV27|NA
TGTGCCAGCAGTTTTTCTGGAGGGGACAGAACCTACGAGCAGTACTTC
CASSFSGGDRTYEQYF
>TRBD1|TRBJ1-1|TRBV28|NA
TGTGCCAGCAGGATCCGGACAGGGGGCAACACTGAAGCTTTCTTT
CASRIRTGGNTEAFF
>NA|TRBJ2-1|TRBV5-1|NA
TGCGCCAGCAGCTCACTTTTTGAAAGCAATCGGCGGTCCGAGCAGTTCTTC
CASSSLFESNRRSEQFF
>TRBD1|TRBJ1-5|TRBV5-3|NA
TGTGCCAGAAGGAGGGGCCCCGGGACAGCAAATCAGCCCCAGCATTTT
CARRRGPGTANQPQHF
>NA|TRBJ1-5|TRBV29-1|NA
TGCAGCGTTGGGGTTGGGGGCGGAAATCAGCCCCAGCATTTT
CSVGVGGGNQPQHF
>NA|TRBJ2-7|TRBV5-6|NA
TGTGCCAGCAGCTTGACAGGCGCCCCCTACGAGCAGTACTTC
CASSLTGAPYEQYF
>NA|TRBJ2-7|TRBV6-1|NA
TGTGCCAGCAGTGAAGCAAGGAGCGAGCAGTACTTC
CASSEARSEQYF
>NA|TRBJ2-5|TRBV13|NA
TGTGCCAGCAGCTTAGGGGGGGGCGGGGGCCAAGAGACCCAGTACTTC
CASSLGGGGGQETQYF
>NA|TRBJ2-1|TRBV11-2|NA
TGTGCCAGCAGCTCCACTTGGACACCCTACAATGAGCAGTTCTTC
CASSSTWTPYNEQFF
>TRBD1|TRBJ2-5|TRBV5-1|NA
TGCGCCAGCAGCTATTATAGCGGACAGGGCGACGAGACCCAGTACTTC
CASSYYSGQGDETQYF
>NA|TRBJ2-2|TRBV5-1|NA
TGCGCCAGCACCTTTCGGGTAGCGGTAGACACCGGGGAGCTGTTTTTT
CASTFRVAVDTGELFF
>TRBD2|TRBJ2-3|TRBV5-1|NA
TGCGCCAGCGGTCTCCACAAAACTAGCGGGGGCACAGATACGCAGTATTTT
CASGLHKTSGGTDTQYF
>NA|TRBJ1-1|TRBV7-9|NA
TGTGCCAGCAGCTTAGGGACACTTCAGGGCCCTGAAGCTTTCTTT
CASSLGTLQGPEAFF
>TRBD2|TRBJ2-1|TRBV27|NA
TGTGCCAGCAGAAATAGCGGGAGGGTTTACAATGAGCAGTTCTTC
CASRNSGRVYNEQFF
>NA|TRBJ2-3|TRBV9|NA
TGTGCCAGCAGCCCCCGGGGTCAAGATACGCAGTATTTT
CASSPRGQDTQYF
>TRBD2|TRBJ2-1|TRBV2|few
TGTGCCAGCAAAAGGGGCCTGGCGGGAGGTCCTCCTAGCTCCTACAATGAGCAGTTCTTC
CASKRGLAGGPPSSYNEQFF
>NA|TRBJ2-1|TRBV28|NA
TGTGCCAGCAGTAGGAGACAGGCTAGCTCCTACAATGAGCAGTTCTTC
CASSRRQASSYNEQFF
>NA|TRBJ2-3|TRBV5-8|NA
TGTGCCAGCCGTAAAACCGGGACAGATACGCAGTATTTT
CASRKTGTDTQYF
>NA|TRBJ2-7|TRBV6-1|NA
TGTGCCAGCAGTTTAACAGGGTTATTCCTTTACGAGCAGTACTTC
CASSLTGLFLYEQYF
>TRBD2|TRBJ2-2|TRBV10-3|NA
TGTGCCATCAGTGAAGGGCTAGCGGGGGCCGGGAACACCGGGGAGCTGTTTTTT
CAISEGLAGAGNTGELFF
>TRBD1|TRBJ1-4|TRBV2|few
TGTGCCAGCAGTGAGTCGGGACAGCTTAATGAAAAACTGTTTTTT
CASSESGQLNEKLFF
>TRBD1|TRBJ1-2|TRBV27|few
TGTGCCAGCAGCGCTAACCCTACAGGGGTGGACTATGGCTACACCTTC
CASSANPTGVDYGYTF
>TRBD2|TRBJ2-7|TRBV5-5|NA
TGTGCCAGCAGCTTGGGACTAGCTGACTACGAGCAGTACTTC
CASSLGLADYEQYF
>TRBD2|TRBJ2-2|TRBV5-4|NA
TGTGCCAGCACCCCGCGAAGTAGCGGGAGTCGGGACACCGGGGAGCTGTTTTTT
CASTPRSSGSRDTGELFF
>TRBD2|TRBJ2-7|TRBV14|NA
TGTGCCAGCAGCGGACTAGCACTCGAGCAGTACTTC
CASSGLALEQYF
>TRBD2|TRBJ2-3|TRBV7-9|NA
TGTGCCAGCAGCTTAACTAGCGGGAACACAGATACGCAGTATTTT
CASSLTSGNTDTQYF
>TRBD2|TRBJ2-1|TRBV29-1|NA
TGCAGCGCCGATATAACTAGCGGGAATGAGCAGTTCTTC
CSADITSGNEQFF
>TRBD1|TRBJ2-6|TRBV2|NA
TGTGCCAGCTCGAGACAGGGCTCCTGGGCCAACGTCCTGACTTTC
CASSRQGSWANVLTF
>NA|TRBJ1-2|TRBV15|NA
TGTGCCACCAGCAGGGGCGTTAACTATGGCTACACCTTC
CATSRGVNYGYTF
>NA|TRBJ1-1|TRBV29-1|NA
TGCAGCGTTGAAGATCTCGGGGGGAACACTGAAGCTTTCTTT
CSVEDLGGNTEAFF
>TRBD1|TRBJ2-5|TRBV5-1|NA
TGCGCCAGCAGCCCAAGACAGGGTCGGGTGGAGACCCAGTACTTC
CASSPRQGRVETQYF
>TRBD2|TRBJ2-3|TRBV10-3|few
TGTGCCAGCAGTGAACTAGCGGGAGGGCCAGATACGCAGTATTTT
CASSELAGGPDTQYF
>TRBD2|TRBJ2-1|TRBV13|NA
TGTGCCAGCAGCTACCCTAGCGGGAGCGGAAATGAGCAGTTCTTC
CASSYPSGSGNEQFF
>TRBD1|TRBJ1-1|TRBV6-1|NA
TGTGCCAGTGGGCAACAGGGGGCTAGGGCTTTCTTT
CASGQQGARAFF
>NA|TRBJ2-7|TRBV28|NA
TGTGCCAGCAGTTTCGGGAGCTCCTACGAGCAGTACTTC
CASSFGSSYEQYF